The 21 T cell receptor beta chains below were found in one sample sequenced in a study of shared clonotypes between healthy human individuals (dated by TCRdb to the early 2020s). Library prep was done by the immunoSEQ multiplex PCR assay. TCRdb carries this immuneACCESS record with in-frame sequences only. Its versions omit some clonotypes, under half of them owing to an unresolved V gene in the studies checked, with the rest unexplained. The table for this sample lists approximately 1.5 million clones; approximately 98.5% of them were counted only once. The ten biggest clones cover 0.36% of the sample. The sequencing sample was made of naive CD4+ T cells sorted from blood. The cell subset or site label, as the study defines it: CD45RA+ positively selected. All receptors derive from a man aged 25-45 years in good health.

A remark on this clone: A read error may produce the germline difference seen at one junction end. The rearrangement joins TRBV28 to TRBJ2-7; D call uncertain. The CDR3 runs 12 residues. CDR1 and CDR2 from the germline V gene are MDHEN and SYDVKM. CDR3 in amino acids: CASSLSWQTQHF. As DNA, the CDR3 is TGTGCCAGCAGTTTGTCCTGGCAAACCCAGCACTTC. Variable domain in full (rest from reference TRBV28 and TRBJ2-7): DVKVTQSSRYLVKRTGEKVFLECVQDMDHENMFWYRQDPGLGLRLIYFSYDVKMKEKGDIPEGYSVSREKKERFSLILESASTNQTSMYLCASSLSWQTQHFGPGTRLTVT.

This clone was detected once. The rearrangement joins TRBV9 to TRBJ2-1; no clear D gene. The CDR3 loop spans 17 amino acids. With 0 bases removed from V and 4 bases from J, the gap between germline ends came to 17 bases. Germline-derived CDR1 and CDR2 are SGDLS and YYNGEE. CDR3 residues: CASSVAGGGRFYNEQFF. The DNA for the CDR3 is TGTGCCAGCAGCGTAGCCGGTGGCGGCCGATTTTACAATGAGCAGTTCTTC.

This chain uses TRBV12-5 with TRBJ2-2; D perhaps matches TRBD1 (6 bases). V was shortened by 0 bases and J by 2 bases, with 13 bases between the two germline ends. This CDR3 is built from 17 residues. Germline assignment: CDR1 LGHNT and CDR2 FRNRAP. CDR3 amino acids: CASGLVLETGNTGELFF. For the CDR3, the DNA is TGTGCTAGTGGTTTGGTACTTGAGACAGGTAACACCGGGGAGCTGTTTTTT. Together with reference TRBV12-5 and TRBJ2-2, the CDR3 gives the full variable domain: DARVTQTPRHKVTEMGQEVTMRCQPILGHNTVFWYRQTMMQGLELLAYFRNRAPLDDSGMPKDRFSAEMPDATLATLKIQPSEPRDSAVYFCASGLVLETGNTGELFFGEGSRLTVL.

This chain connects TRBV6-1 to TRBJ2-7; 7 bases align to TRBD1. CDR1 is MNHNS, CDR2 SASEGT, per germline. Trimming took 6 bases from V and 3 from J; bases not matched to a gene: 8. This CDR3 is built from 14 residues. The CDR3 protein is CASSRTGADYEQYF. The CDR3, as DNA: TGTGCCAGCAGCCGTACAGGGGCGGACTACGAGCAGTACTTC.

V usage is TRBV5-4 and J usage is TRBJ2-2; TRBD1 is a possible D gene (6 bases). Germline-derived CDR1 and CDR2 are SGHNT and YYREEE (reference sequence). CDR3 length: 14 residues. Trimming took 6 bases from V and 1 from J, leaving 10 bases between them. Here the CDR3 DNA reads TGTGCCAGCACCTCGGACAGGAACACCGGGGAGCTGTTTTTT. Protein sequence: CASTSDRNTGELFF.

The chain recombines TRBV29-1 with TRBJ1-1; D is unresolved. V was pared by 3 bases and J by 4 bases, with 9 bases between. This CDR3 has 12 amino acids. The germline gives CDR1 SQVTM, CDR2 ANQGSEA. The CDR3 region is CSVDPVGTEAFF. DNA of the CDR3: TGCAGCGTTGATCCGGTAGGCACTGAAGCTTTCTTT. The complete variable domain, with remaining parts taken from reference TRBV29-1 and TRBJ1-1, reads SAVISQKPSRDICQRGTSLTIQCQVDSQVTMMFWYRQQPGQSLTLIATANQGSEATYESGFVIDKFPISRPNLTFSTLTVSNMSPEDSSIYLCSVDPVGTEAFFGQGTRLTVV.

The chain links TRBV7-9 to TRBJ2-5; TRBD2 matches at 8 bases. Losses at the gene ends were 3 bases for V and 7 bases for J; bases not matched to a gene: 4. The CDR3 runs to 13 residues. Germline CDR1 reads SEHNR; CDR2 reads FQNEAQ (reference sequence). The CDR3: CASSFLLAGTQYF. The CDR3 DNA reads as TGTGCCAGCAGCTTTCTGCTAGCGGGGACCCAGTACTTC.

The CDR3 coding sequence is TGTGCCAGTAGTGCCAGGGGGCGCGGTGGGAACACTGAAGCTTTCTTT. It specifies CASSARGRGGNTEAFF. The chain is built from TRBV19 and TRBJ1-1, with 8 bases identical to TRBD1. Germline loops: CDR1 LNHDA, CDR2 SQIVND (reference sequence). Unmatched junction bases numbered 9, after V lost 5 bases and J lost 1 base. The CDR3 covers 16 residues.

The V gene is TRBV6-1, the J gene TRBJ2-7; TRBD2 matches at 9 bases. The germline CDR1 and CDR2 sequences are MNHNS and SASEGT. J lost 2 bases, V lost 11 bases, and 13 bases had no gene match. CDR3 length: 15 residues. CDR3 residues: CAGGLAGSSTYEQYF. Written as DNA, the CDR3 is TGTGCCGGCGGGCTAGCGGGGTCCTCAACCTACGAGCAGTACTTC.

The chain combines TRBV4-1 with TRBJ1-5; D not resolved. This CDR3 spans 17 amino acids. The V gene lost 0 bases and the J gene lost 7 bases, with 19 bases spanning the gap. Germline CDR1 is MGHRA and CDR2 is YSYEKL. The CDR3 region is CASSQDPGNGPSQPQHF. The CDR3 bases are TGCGCCAGCAGCCAAGATCCGGGTAACGGGCCCAGCCAGCCCCAGCATTTT.

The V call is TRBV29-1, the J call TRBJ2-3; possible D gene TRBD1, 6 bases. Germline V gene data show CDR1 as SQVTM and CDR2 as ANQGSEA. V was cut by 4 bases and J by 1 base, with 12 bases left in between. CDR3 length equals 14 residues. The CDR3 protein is CSVGQGLGTDTQYF. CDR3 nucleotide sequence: TGCAGCGTTGGTCAGGGGTTAGGCACAGATACGCAGTATTTT.

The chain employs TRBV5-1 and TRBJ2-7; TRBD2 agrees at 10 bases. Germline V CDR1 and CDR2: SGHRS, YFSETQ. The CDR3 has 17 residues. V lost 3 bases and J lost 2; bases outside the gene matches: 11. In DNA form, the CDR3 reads TGCGCCAGCAGCTCCTGGACTAGCGGAGCGTCTACCTACGAGCAGTACTTC. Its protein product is CASSSWTSGASTYEQYF.

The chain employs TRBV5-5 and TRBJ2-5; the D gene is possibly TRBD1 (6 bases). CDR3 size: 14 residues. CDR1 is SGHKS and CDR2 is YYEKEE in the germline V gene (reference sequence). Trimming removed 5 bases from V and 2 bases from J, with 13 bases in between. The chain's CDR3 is CASRGAVSQETQYF. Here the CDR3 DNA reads TGTGCCAGCAGGGGGGCGGTCTCACAAGAGACCCAGTACTTC.

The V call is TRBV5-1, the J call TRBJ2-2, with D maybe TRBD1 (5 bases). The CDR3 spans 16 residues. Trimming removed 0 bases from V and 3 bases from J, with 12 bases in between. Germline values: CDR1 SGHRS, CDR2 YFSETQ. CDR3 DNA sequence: TGCGCCAGCAGCTTGGCCTTGGCAGGGTACACCGGGGAGCTGTTTTTT. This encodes CASSLALAGYTGELFF.

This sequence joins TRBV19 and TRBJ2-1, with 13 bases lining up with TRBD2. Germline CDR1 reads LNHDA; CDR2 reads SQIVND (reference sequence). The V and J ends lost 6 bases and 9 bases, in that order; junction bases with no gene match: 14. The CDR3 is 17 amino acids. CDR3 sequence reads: CASRRTSGSPTLGEQFF. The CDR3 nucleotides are TGTGCCAGTAGGAGGACTAGCGGGAGTCCCACGTTGGGTGAGCAGTTCTTC.

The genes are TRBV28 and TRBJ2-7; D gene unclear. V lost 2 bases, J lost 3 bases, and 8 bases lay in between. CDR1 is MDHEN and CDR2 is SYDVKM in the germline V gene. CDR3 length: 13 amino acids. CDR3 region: CASSLGRYYEQYF. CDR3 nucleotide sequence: TGTGCCAGCAGTTTAGGTCGGTACTACGAGCAGTACTTC. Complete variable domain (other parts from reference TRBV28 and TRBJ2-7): DVKVTQSSRYLVKRTGEKVFLECVQDMDHENMFWYRQDPGLGLRLIYFSYDVKMKEKGDIPEGYSVSREKKERFSLILESASTNQTSMYLCASSLGRYYEQYFGPGTRLTVT.

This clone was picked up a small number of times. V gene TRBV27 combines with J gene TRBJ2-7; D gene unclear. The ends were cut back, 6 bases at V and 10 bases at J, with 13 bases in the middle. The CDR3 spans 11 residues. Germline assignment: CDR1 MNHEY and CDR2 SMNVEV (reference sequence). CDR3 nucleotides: TGTGCCAGCAGAGAAAGGTCTATCCAGTACTTC. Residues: CASRERSIQYF.

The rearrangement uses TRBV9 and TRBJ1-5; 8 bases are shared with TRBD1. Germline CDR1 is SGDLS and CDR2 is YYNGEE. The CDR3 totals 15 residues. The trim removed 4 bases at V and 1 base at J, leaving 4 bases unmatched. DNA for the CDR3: TGTGCCAGCAGCTCCGGGACAGGCAGCAATCAGCCCCAGCATTTT. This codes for CASSSGTGSNQPQHF.

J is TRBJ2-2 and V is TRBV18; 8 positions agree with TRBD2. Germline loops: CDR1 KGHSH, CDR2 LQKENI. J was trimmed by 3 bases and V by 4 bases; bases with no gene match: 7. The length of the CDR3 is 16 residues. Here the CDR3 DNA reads TGTGCCAGCTCACTTCTTGGGACTAGGGACACCGGGGAGCTGTTTTTT. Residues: CASSLLGTRDTGELFF.

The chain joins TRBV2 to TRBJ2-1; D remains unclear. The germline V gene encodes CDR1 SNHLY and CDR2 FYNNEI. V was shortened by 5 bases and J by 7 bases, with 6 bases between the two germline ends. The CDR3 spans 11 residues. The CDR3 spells CASSPKNEQFF. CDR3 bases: TGTGCCAGCAGTCCAAAGAATGAGCAGTTCTTC.

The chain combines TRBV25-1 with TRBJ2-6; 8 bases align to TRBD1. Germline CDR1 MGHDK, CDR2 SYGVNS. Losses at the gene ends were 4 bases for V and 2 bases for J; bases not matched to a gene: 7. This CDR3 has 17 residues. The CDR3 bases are TGTGCCAGCAGTGGACAGGGGAAGGGTGCTGGGGCCAACGTCCTGACTTTC. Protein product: CASSGQGKGAGANVLTF.